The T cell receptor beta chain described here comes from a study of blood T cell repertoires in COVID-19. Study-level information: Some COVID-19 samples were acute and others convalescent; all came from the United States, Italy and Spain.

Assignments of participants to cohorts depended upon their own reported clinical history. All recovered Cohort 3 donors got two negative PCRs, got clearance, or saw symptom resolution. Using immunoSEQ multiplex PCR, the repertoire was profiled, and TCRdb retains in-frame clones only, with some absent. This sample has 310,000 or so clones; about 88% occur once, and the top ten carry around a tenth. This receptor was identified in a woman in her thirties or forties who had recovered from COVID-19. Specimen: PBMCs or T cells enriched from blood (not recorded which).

The CDR3, as DNA: TGTGCCAGCAGCTCAAGGACAGGGTTCACCTCTGGAAACACCATATATTTT. Amino acids: CASSSRTGFTSGNTIYF. The chain carries TRBV3-1 (or the pseudogene TRBV3-2) and TRBJ1-3, with 8 bases lining up with TRBD1. V lost 5 bases and J lost 0; bases outside the gene matches: 9. CDR1 LGHDT and CDR2 YNNKEL come from the germline V gene (reference sequence). The CDR3 has 17 residues.